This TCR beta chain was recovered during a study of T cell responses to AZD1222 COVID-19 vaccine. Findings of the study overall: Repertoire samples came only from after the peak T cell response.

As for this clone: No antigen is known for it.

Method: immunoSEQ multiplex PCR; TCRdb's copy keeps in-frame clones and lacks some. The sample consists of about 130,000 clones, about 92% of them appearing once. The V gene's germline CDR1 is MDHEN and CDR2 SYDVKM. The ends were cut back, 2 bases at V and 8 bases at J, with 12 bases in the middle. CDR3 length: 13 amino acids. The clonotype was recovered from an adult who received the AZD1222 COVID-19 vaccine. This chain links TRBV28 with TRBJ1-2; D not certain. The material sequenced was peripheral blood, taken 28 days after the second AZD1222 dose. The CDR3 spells CASSLGEIVGYTF. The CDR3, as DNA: TGTGCCAGCAGTTTAGGGGAGATCGTCGGCTACACCTTC.